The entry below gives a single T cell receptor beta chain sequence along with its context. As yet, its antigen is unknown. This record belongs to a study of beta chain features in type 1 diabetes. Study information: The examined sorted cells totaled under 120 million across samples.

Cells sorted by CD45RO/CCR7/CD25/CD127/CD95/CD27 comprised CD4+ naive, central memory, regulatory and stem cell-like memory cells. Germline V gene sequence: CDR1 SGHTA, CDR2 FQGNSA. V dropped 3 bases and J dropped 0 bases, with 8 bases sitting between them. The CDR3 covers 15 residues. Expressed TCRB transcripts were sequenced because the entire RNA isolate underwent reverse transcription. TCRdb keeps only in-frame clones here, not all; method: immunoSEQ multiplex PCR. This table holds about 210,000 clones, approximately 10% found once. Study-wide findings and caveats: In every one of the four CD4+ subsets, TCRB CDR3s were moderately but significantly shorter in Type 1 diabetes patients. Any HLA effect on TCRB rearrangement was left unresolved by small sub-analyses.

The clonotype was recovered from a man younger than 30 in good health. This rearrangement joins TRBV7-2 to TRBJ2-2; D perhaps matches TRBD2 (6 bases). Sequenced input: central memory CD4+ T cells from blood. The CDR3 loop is CASSFSGANTGELFF. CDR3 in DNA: TGTGCCAGCAGCTTTAGCGGCGCGAACACCGGGGAGCTGTTTTTT.